These 8 T cell receptor beta chains were all obtained from the same sample, sequenced in a study of blood T cell repertoires in COVID-19. Only in-frame clones appear in the TCRdb table, and some are missing; sequencing was by immunoSEQ multiplex PCR. The sample consists of over 5,500 clones, roughly four fifths of them appearing once. The sequenced sample was peripheral blood. Receptor source: a man aged 55 to 69 with acute or convalescent COVID-19.

This chain connects TRBV2 to TRBJ1-4; TRBD1 is a possible D gene (6 bases). Germline lookup yields CDR1 SNHLY and CDR2 FYNNEI. There are 14 residues in the CDR3. With 5 bases removed from V and 5 bases from J, the gap between germline ends came to 12 bases. CDR3 sequence: CASSNRVLNEKLFF. In DNA form, the CDR3 reads TGTGCCAGCAGTAACAGGGTACTGAATGAAAAACTGTTTTTT.

This clone was observed a few times. The chain carries TRBV10-3 and TRBJ2-3; weak D call: TRBD2 (5 bases). V shed 6 bases and J shed 3 bases, with 10 bases lying between them. Germline V lookup: CDR1 ENHRY, CDR2 SYGVKD. The CDR3 is 13 amino acids. CDR3 sequence reads: CAISDYETDTQYF. CDR3 in DNA: TGTGCCATCAGCGACTATGAGACAGATACGCAGTATTTT.

This clone occurred a few times. The chain recombines TRBV7-9 with TRBJ2-6; D uncertain. This CDR3 contains 17 residues. V lost 2 bases, J lost 0 bases, and 11 bases lay in between. Germline V gene sequence: CDR1 SEHNR, CDR2 FQNEAQ (reference sequence). This CDR3 is CASSLRNSLSGANVLTF. In DNA, the CDR3 is TGTGCCAGCAGCTTAAGGAACAGCCTCTCTGGGGCCAACGTCCTGACTTTC. Supplemented by reference TRBV7-9 and TRBJ2-6, the full variable domain reads DTGVSQNPRHKITKRGQNVTFRCDPISEHNRLYWYRQTLGQGPEFLTYFQNEAQLEKSRLLSDRFSAERPKGSFSTLEIQRTEQGDSAMYLCASSLRNSLSGANVLTFGAGSRLTVL.

This clone was observed a few times. The chain carries TRBV11-3 and TRBJ2-2; TRBD2 might be the D (5 bases). Germline V CDR1 and CDR2: SGHNT, YENEEA. This CDR3 comprises 15 residues. V was cut by 2 bases and J by 4 bases, with 11 bases left in between. DNA of the CDR3: TGTGCCAGCAGCTTAATGGCCGGGGTCACCGGGGAGCTGTTTTTT. Translating gives CASSLMAGVTGELFF.

For the CDR3, the DNA is TGTGCCAGCTCACCCAACGAGGTAGAAGCTTTCTTT. This gives the protein CASSPNEVEAFF. This chain connects TRBV18 to TRBJ1-1; D not resolved. CDR1 is KGHSH and CDR2 is LQKENI in the germline V gene. This CDR3 has 12 amino acids. The germline V and J ends were trimmed by 3 bases and 8 bases, with 10 bases remaining between them.

The chain couples TRBV10-3 to TRBJ1-2, with D tentatively TRBD1 (5 bases). With 0 bases removed from V and 5 bases from J, the gap between germline ends came to 10 bases. The V gene's germline CDR1 is ENHRY and CDR2 SYGVKD. The length of the CDR3 is 14 residues. CDR3 sequence (DNA): TGTGCCATCAGTGAGTCGAGTCAGGGTTATGGCTACACCTTC. Amino acids: CAISESSQGYGYTF.

This rearrangement joins TRBV5-4 to TRBJ2-3, with 7 bases identical to TRBD2. The CDR3 has 16 amino acids. V trimming: 2 bases; J trimming: 0 bases; junction bases outside the gene matches: 6. Germline lookup yields CDR1 SGHNT and CDR2 YYREEE (reference sequence). CDR3 sequence (DNA): TGTGCCAGCAGCTTACGACTAGCAAAGAGCACAGATACGCAGTATTTT. This translates into CASSLRLAKSTDTQYF.

This chain connects TRBV2 to TRBJ1-2, with D hard to call. There are 14 residues in the CDR3. Trimming pared 7 bases from V and 4 bases from J, leaving 16 bases between. CDR1 and CDR2 from the germline V gene are SNHLY and FYNNEI. DNA of the CDR3: TGTGCCAGCACTAAGAGTCCTCGAGGCTATGGCTACACCTTC. It translates to CASTKSPRGYGYTF.